These 20 T cell receptor beta chains share one sample of origin, sequenced in a study of blood T cell repertoires in COVID-19. The method was immunoSEQ multiplex PCR; TCRdb's version includes in-frame clones alone and lacks a portion of them. The table shows about 120,000 clones, with 81% occurring only once. What was sequenced was peripheral blood. These receptors were collected from a human donor in a cohort sampled during active COVID-19.

V gene TRBV28 combines with J gene TRBJ2-7; D perhaps matches TRBD2 (6 bases). Trimming took off 4 bases at V and 2 bases at J, with 18 bases between the two ends. The CDR3 has 16 amino acids. Germline V CDR1 and CDR2: MDHEN, SYDVKM. In nucleotides, the CDR3 is TGTGCCAGCAGTTCCCGCCCTAGCGAATTGACCTACGAGCAGTACTTC. It yields the protein CASSSRPSELTYEQYF.

This clone was seen only a few times. The chain is built from TRBV7-3 and TRBJ1-5; D gene uncertain. Germline CDR1 and CDR2: SGHTA and FQGTGA. CDR3 length: 14 residues. Trimming took off 1 base at V and 2 bases at J, with 6 bases between the two ends. CDR3 sequence reads: CASSLRGGNQPQHF. The CDR3 region has the DNA TGTGCCAGCAGCTTAAGAGGAGGCAATCAGCCCCAGCATTTT.

This chain links TRBV7-6 with TRBJ1-5, with TRBD1 identical over 7 bases. V lost 5 bases and J lost 7; bases outside the gene matches: 14. This CDR3 comprises 16 residues. Germline CDR1 reads SGHVS; CDR2 reads FNYEAQ. The CDR3 region has the DNA TGTGCCAGCAGCCTCGGGTTTGACAGGGTGGAGCAGCCCCAGCATTTT. The encoded protein is CASSLGFDRVEQPQHF. Complete variable domain (other parts from reference TRBV7-6 and TRBJ1-5): GAGVSQSPRYKVTKRGQDVALRCDPISGHVSLYWYRQALGQGPEFLTYFNYEAQQDKSGLPNDRFSAERPEGSISTLTIQRTEQRDSAMYRCASSLGFDRVEQPQHFGDGTRLSIL.

This rearrangement joins TRBV12-3 or TRBV12-4 to TRBJ2-7, with TRBD1 matching 7 bases. This CDR3 spans 13 amino acids. After removal of 7 bases from V and 3 bases from J, the junction contained 6 bases not matched to a gene. The CDR3 nucleotides are TGTGCCAGCATGACGGGACAGAGCTACGAGCAGTACTTC. Encoded protein: CASMTGQSYEQYF.

The gene calls are TRBV4-3 and TRBJ2-7; 10 nucleotides align to TRBD1. CDR1 and CDR2 (germline): LGHNA, YSLEER. CDR3 length equals 15 residues. With 5 bases clipped from V and 6 bases from J, the junction kept 10 bases outside the gene matches. The CDR3 here is CASSGSRTGGGEQYF. The CDR3 bases are TGCGCCAGCAGCGGCTCGAGGACAGGGGGAGGCGAGCAGTACTTC.

This rearrangement joins TRBV2 to TRBJ2-7; a possible D gene is TRBD1 (5 bases). This CDR3 contains 16 residues. Germline V lookup: CDR1 SNHLY, CDR2 FYNNEI. The V end was cut by 3 bases, the J end by 4 bases, with 19 bases between. Written as DNA, the CDR3 is TGTGCCAGCAGTGACGGCTCAACAGGAAGAAAATACGAGCAGTACTTC. Its protein product is CASSDGSTGRKYEQYF.

The genes are TRBV7-2 and TRBJ1-1; TRBD1 matches 8 bases. CDR3 length: 14 amino acids. J was trimmed by 5 bases and V by 3 bases; bases with no gene match: 5. Germline loops: CDR1 SGHTA, CDR2 FQGNSA. CDR3 nucleotide sequence: TGTGCCAGCAGCTTCACAGGGGGTAGGACTGAAGCTTTCTTT. This translates into CASSFTGGRTEAFF.

The chain couples TRBV30 to TRBJ1-4, with D possibly matching TRBD1 (5 bases). V dropped 6 bases and J dropped 1 base, with 9 bases sitting between them. CDR3 size: 13 residues. Germline V gene sequence: CDR1 GTSNPN, CDR2 SVGIG (reference sequence). CDR3 residues: CACPTGTNEKLFF. CDR3 DNA sequence: TGTGCCTGTCCAACAGGAACTAATGAAAAACTGTTTTTT.

Worth noting for this clone: Sequence at one end of the junction differs from germline and may be a read error. This chain connects TRBV7-7 to TRBJ2-5; 9 bases fit TRBD2. Germline CDR1 and CDR2: SSHAT and FNYEAQ (reference sequence). This CDR3 has 14 amino acids. The CDR3 is CASSLSGSGETQYF. Here the CDR3 DNA reads TGTGCTAGCAGCCTTAGCGGGAGCGGGGAGACCCAGTACTTC.

This chain connects TRBV7-8 to TRBJ1-1; D is possibly TRBD1 (5 bases). The V end lost 4 bases, the J end lost 1 base, and 7 bases lay between the germline ends. The CDR3 has 13 amino acids. Germline V gene data show CDR1 as SGHVS and CDR2 as FQNEAQ. DNA of the CDR3: TGTGCCAGCAGCTCCGACAGGAACACTGAAGCTTTCTTT. This codes for CASSSDRNTEAFF.

The chain recombines TRBV21-1 with TRBJ1-4; whether TRBD1, the table's D call, matches the DNA was not checked. TRBV21-1 is a listed pseudogene. CDR3 length equals 12 residues. DNA of the CDR3: TGTGCCAGCAGCCAGTTGAATGAAAAACTGTTTTTT. Translation: CASSQLNEKLFF.

This CDR3 reads CASSWPDRGWGTEAFF. CDR3 sequence (DNA): TGTGCCAGCAGTTGGCCAGACAGGGGCTGGGGCACTGAAGCTTTCTTT. The rearrangement uses TRBV6-2 or TRBV6-3 and TRBJ1-1; 8 bases line up with TRBD1. In germline, CDR1 is MNHEY, CDR2 SVGEGT. The trim removed 4 bases at V and 4 bases at J, leaving 11 bases unmatched. The CDR3 spans 16 residues.

In its sample, this clone was seen a few times. This sequence joins TRBV20-1 and TRBJ1-1, with D uncertain. Trimming pared 2 bases from V and 8 bases from J, leaving 6 bases between. This CDR3 comprises 10 residues. The germline V gene encodes CDR1 DFQATT and CDR2 SNEGSKA (reference sequence). CDR3 protein: CSARRSEAFF. The CDR3 DNA reads as TGCAGTGCTAGACGAAGCGAAGCTTTCTTT.

The rearrangement uses TRBV6-5 and TRBJ2-7; 9 positions agree with TRBD1. CDR1 is MNHEY and CDR2 is SVGAGI in the germline V gene. CDR3 length: 14 residues. The V and J ends lost 6 bases and 6 bases, in that order; junction bases with no gene match: 9. The CDR3 region has the DNA TGTGCCAGCAGAGGGGACAGGGTAGATTCCGAGCAGTACTTC. Its protein product is CASRGDRVDSEQYF.

Only one count was recorded for this clone. The V gene is TRBV5-1, the J gene TRBJ2-3, with 14 bases matching TRBD2. This CDR3 contains 17 residues. Trimming removed 7 bases from V and 4 bases from J; junction bases left unmatched: 11. Germline V CDR1 and CDR2: SGHRS, YFSETQ. CDR3 sequence (DNA): TGCGCCAGCCAGGGGACTAGCGGGAGAGTACAGGCAGATACGCAGTATTTT. The encoded protein is CASQGTSGRVQADTQYF.

This sequence joins TRBV9 and TRBJ1-4, with TRBD1 matching 7 bases. V was pared by 4 bases and J by 7 bases, with 10 bases of the junction left unmatched. The CDR3 runs 15 residues. The germline V gene has CDR1 SGDLS and CDR2 YYNGEE. This CDR3 reads CASSISTGLGEKLFF. In DNA, the CDR3 is TGTGCCAGCAGCATATCGACAGGGTTGGGTGAAAAACTGTTTTTT.

J is TRBJ1-2 and V is TRBV5-1; D gene unclear. The germline V gene encodes CDR1 SGHRS and CDR2 YFSETQ. The CDR3 consists of 13 residues. Trimming shortened V by 0 bases and J by 7 bases, and 10 bases separated the two germline ends. CDR3 sequence reads: CASSLGGEGGYTF. DNA for the CDR3: TGCGCCAGCAGCTTGGGAGGCGAGGGTGGCTACACCTTC. Full variable domain (remainder filled in from reference TRBV5-1 and TRBJ1-2): KAGVTQTPRYLIKTRGQQVTLSCSPISGHRSVSWYQQTPGQGLQFLFEYFSETQRNKGNFPGRFSGRQFSNSRSEMNVSTLELGDSALYLCASSLGGEGGYTFGSGTRLTVV.

The chain recombines TRBV6-6 with TRBJ1-5; D is perhaps TRBD1 (5 bases). V was shortened by 6 bases and J by 9 bases, with 12 bases between the two germline ends. In germline, CDR1 is MNHNY, CDR2 SVGAGI (reference sequence). This CDR3 is built from 12 residues. CDR3 in DNA: TGTGCCAGCAGCAGTGGGGGGGGGCCCCAGCATTTT. The encoded protein is CASSSGGGPQHF.

This clone was seen more than once but under ten times. J is TRBJ1-1 and V is TRBV12-3 or TRBV12-4, with D uncertain. V was shortened by 7 bases and J by 5 bases, with 14 bases between the two germline ends. The CDR3 spans 13 residues. The CDR3 is CASMTDPRTEAFF. The DNA of the CDR3 is TGTGCCAGCATGACGGATCCTAGGACTGAAGCTTTCTTT.

The rearrangement joins TRBV3-1 (or the pseudogene TRBV3-2) to TRBJ2-3; TRBD2 might be the D (7 bases). This CDR3 is 18 amino acids long. With 1 base removed from V and 5 bases from J, the gap between germline ends came to 22 bases. Germline V gives CDR1 LGHDT, CDR2 YNNKEL (reference sequence). CDR3 region: CASSQAIGGGGMGDTQYF. The CDR3 DNA reads TGTGCCAGCAGCCAAGCTATAGGAGGGGGGGGGATGGGAGATACGCAGTATTTT.